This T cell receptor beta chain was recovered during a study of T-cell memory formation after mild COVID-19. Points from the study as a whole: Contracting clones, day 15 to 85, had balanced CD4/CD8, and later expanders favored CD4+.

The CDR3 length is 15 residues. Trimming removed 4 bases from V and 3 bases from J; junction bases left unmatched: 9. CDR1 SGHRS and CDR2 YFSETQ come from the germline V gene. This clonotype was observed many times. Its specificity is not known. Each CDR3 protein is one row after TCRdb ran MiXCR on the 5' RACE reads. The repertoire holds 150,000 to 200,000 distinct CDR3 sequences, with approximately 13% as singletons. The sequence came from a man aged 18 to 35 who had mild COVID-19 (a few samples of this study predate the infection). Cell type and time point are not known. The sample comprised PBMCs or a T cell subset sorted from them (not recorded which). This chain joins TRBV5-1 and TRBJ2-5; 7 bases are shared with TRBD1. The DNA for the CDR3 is TGCGCCAGCAGCACCCGGACAGGAGTAGAAGAGACCCAGTACTTC. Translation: CASSTRTGVEETQYF.